These T cell receptor beta chains were read from a single sample in a study of Ad26.COV2.S vaccination and SARS-CoV-2 variants. Using immunoSEQ multiplex PCR, the repertoire was profiled, and TCRdb retains in-frame clones only, with some absent. The sample consists of 450,000 to 550,000 clones, nearly 90% of them appearing once. Sequences were derived from peripheral blood, sampled in a trial of Ad26.COV2.S vaccine versus placebo. The receptors originated from a person between 18 and 59 years old who received the Ad26.COV2.S COVID-19 vaccine or a placebo. CDR3s include the opening cysteine and the closing phenylalanine or tryptophan. Fields, in order: V gene, D gene, clone size, J gene, CDR3 protein, CDR3 DNA. The D gene is left open where the match is weak. Clone size is not always given. Where it is, it says once, few, many or a class for expanded clones.

TRBV5-1	TRBD1	NA	TRBJ1-2	CASSPGQANGYTF	TGCGCCAGCAGTCCGGGACAGGCCAATGGCTACACCTTC
TRBV7-9	NA	NA	TRBJ1-4	CASSLRGSWAEGKLFF	TGTGCCAGCAGCTTGAGGGGGAGCTGGGCAGAGGGAAAACTGTTTTTT
TRBV5-1	NA	NA	TRBJ2-2	CASRDLSNTGELFF	TGCGCCAGCAGGGACTTATCGAACACCGGGGAGCTGTTTTTT
TRBV2	NA	few	TRBJ2-1	CASRPPDSYNEQFF	TGTGCCAGCAGACCACCCGACTCCTACAATGAGCAGTTCTTC
TRBV6-6	NA	NA	TRBJ1-2	CASRGYGYTF	TGTGCCAGCAGGGGGTATGGCTACACCTTC
TRBV2	NA	NA	TRBJ1-2	CASSEWGYGYTF	TGTGCCAGCAGTGAATGGGGCTATGGCTACACCTTC
TRBV28	NA	NA	TRBJ1-1	CASSLPGHRTEAFF	TGTGCCAGCAGTTTACCTGGACATCGCACTGAAGCTTTCTTT
TRBV7-8	TRBD1	NA	TRBJ1-4	CASSFHTGTVGDENEKLFF	TGTGCCAGCAGCTTCCACACCGGGACAGTGGGGGATGAAAATGAAAAACTGTTTTTT
TRBV7-2	NA	NA	TRBJ2-1	CASSLVKDSLYNEQFF	TGTGCCAGCAGCTTAGTTAAGGATTCTCTATACAATGAGCAGTTCTTC
TRBV19	TRBD2	NA	TRBJ2-1	CASSIRPRSGNPNEQFF	TGTGCCAGTAGTATACGCCCCCGGAGCGGGAACCCCAATGAGCAGTTCTTC
TRBV4-3	NA	NA	TRBJ1-1	CASSQDMNTEAFF	TGCGCCAGCAGCCAAGATATGAACACTGAAGCTTTCTTT
TRBV11-2	TRBD1	NA	TRBJ1-1	CASRTPMGQENTEAFF	TGTGCCAGCAGAACCCCAATGGGACAGGAGAACACTGAAGCTTTCTTT
TRBV19	NA	NA	TRBJ1-1	CASTAPWDTEAFF	TGTGCCAGTACTGCCCCCTGGGACACTGAAGCTTTCTTT
TRBV19	NA	NA	TRBJ1-2	CASSPQGNINYGYTF	TGTGCCAGTAGTCCACAGGGTAATATCAACTATGGCTACACCTTC
TRBV10-3	NA	NA	TRBJ1-2	CAISRGGPANYGYTF	TGTGCCATCTCAAGGGGGGGTCCAGCTAACTATGGCTACACCTTC
TRBV11-3	NA	NA	TRBJ2-4	CASSFGGMAKNIQYF	TGTGCCAGCAGCTTCGGGGGTATGGCCAAAAACATTCAGTACTTC
TRBV6-5	NA	NA	TRBJ2-3	CASTRDGSTDTQYF	TGTGCCAGCACCCGGGACGGCTCCACAGATACGCAGTATTTT
TRBV5-6	NA	NA	TRBJ1-1	CASSLFPGNTEAFF	TGTGCCAGCAGCTTGTTCCCGGGGAACACTGAAGCTTTCTTT
TRBV7-8	NA	NA	TRBJ2-2	CASNPIPGRRFTGELFF	TGTGCCAGCAACCCTATCCCGGGACGGAGGTTCACCGGGGAGCTGTTTTTT
TRBV15	NA	NA	TRBJ1-5	CATSRQAASKYSNQPQHF	TGTGCCACCAGCCGACAGGCCGCCTCGAAATATAGCAATCAGCCCCAGCATTTT
TRBV19	NA	NA	TRBJ1-3	CASSTFLRSSSGNTIYF	TGTGCCAGTAGTACCTTCTTAAGGAGCAGCTCTGGAAACACCATATATTTT
TRBV6-5	NA	NA	TRBJ1-5	CASRVRQSNQPQHF	TGTGCCAGCAGAGTTAGACAGAGCAATCAGCCCCAGCATTTT
TRBV19	NA	NA	TRBJ2-2	CAILASGSGELFF	TGTGCCATACTAGCTTCTGGCTCCGGGGAGCTGTTTTTT
TRBV2	TRBD1	once	TRBJ2-5	CASYGTGGSETQYF	TGTGCCAGCTACGGGACAGGCGGCTCGGAGACCCAGTACTTC
TRBV9	TRBD2	once	TRBJ2-1	CASTSGGGSGNEQFF	TGTGCCAGCACCTCCGGGGGAGGGAGCGGGAATGAGCAGTTCTTC
TRBV4-1	NA	NA	TRBJ2-5	CASSPVGGRQTQYF	TGCGCCAGCAGCCCGGTTGGGGGCCGGCAGACCCAGTACTTC
TRBV7-9	NA	NA	TRBJ1-3	CASSLPTGRNTIYF	TGTGCCAGCAGCTTACCGACGGGGAGAAACACCATATATTTT
TRBV30	TRBD1	NA	TRBJ1-4	CAWRSLRDRNNLREKLFF	TGTGCCTGGAGAAGCTTGAGGGACAGGAATAACCTGAGGGAAAAACTGTTTTTT
TRBV4-1	TRBD1	NA	TRBJ1-1	CASSLGQGETEAFF	TGCGCCAGCAGCCTGGGACAGGGAGAAACTGAAGCTTTCTTT
TRBV6-5	NA	NA	TRBJ1-3	CASSYSINVGNTIYF	TGTGCCAGCAGTTACTCGATCAATGTAGGAAACACCATATATTTT
TRBV6-5	NA	NA	TRBJ1-4	CASSYDGLGDEKLFF	TGTGCCAGCAGTTACGACGGCTTAGGGGATGAAAAACTGTTTTTT
TRBV6-1	NA	NA	TRBJ2-3	CASSETFLGDTQYF	TGTGCCAGCAGTGAAACCTTTCTGGGTGATACGCAGTATTTT
TRBV27	NA	NA	TRBJ2-4	CASSLGARAKNIQYF	TGTGCCAGCAGTTTAGGGGCCAGGGCCAAAAACATTCAGTACTTC
TRBV2	NA	NA	TRBJ2-1	CASSEVNEQFF	TGTGCCAGCAGTGAAGTCAATGAGCAGTTCTTC
TRBV6-1	NA	NA	TRBJ1-2	CASSEARGDGYTF	TGTGCCAGCAGTGAAGCAAGAGGGGATGGCTACACCTTC
TRBV7-8	NA	once	TRBJ1-1	CASSFTLMNTEAFF	TGTGCCAGCAGCTTTACCCTAATGAACACTGAAGCTTTCTTT
TRBV4-2	NA	once	TRBJ1-5	CASSQDMEVLNSNQPQHF	TGTGCCAGCAGCCAAGATATGGAGGTCCTGAATAGCAATCAGCCCCAGCATTTT